These T cell receptor beta chains were read from a single sample in a study of blood T cell repertoires in COVID-19. The data were produced by immunoSEQ multiplex PCR, yet TCRdb's version contains in-frame clones alone and is incomplete. The sample holds 200,000 to 250,000 clones, roughly nine tenths seen once. Source material: peripheral blood. These receptors all stem from a man younger than 40 with acute or convalescent COVID-19. CDR3s include the opening cysteine and the closing phenylalanine or tryptophan. A D gene is named only where the DNA matches it firmly. Clone size is given for some rows only: seen once, a few or many times, or a class if the clone is expanded.

>TRBD2|TRBJ2-3|TRBV30|.
TGTGCCTGGGAGGCGGGGGGCCAGACGGGTACGCAGTATTTT
CAWEAGGQTGTQYF
>TRBD1|TRBJ2-1|TRBV28|.
TGTGCCAGCAGTCCACAGGGGCGGGATGAGCAGTTCTTC
CASSPQGRDEQFF
>TRBD1|TRBJ2-2|TRBV27|.
TGTGCCAGCAGTTTCTTCGGGACAGGGCGACGGGAGCTGTTTTTT
CASSFFGTGRRELFF
>TRBD1|TRBJ2-2|TRBV7-2|.
TGTGCCAGCAGACCAGCGGGCAGGGGGCGAGAGACCGGGGAGCTGTTTTTT
CASRPAGRGRETGELFF
>.|TRBJ1-3|TRBV30|few
TGTGCCTGGAGTCACCCACTCGGGGGAGGCTCTGGAAACACCATATATTTT
CAWSHPLGGGSGNTIYF
>TRBD2|TRBJ2-7|TRBV4-1|.
TGCGCCAGCAGGTACAAGTTGCCCGGACTAGCGGGGGTGACCTACGAGCAGTACTTC
CASRYKLPGLAGVTYEQYF
>.|TRBJ2-3|TRBV6-2/TRBV6-3|.
TGTGCCAGCAGCGAAATGGGACTCATCACAGATACGCAGTATTTT
CASSEMGLITDTQYF
>.|TRBJ2-7|TRBV28|.
TGTGCCAGCAGACTTAGCTACGAGCAGTACTTC
CASRLSYEQYF
>.|TRBJ2-7|TRBV28|.
TGTGCCAGCACCCCCTCCGGCAGGTTAACCTACGAGCAGTACTTC
CASTPSGRLTYEQYF
>.|TRBJ1-1|TRBV6-5|.
TGTGCCAGCCGCGCGGATAGGTTTGAGAACACTGAAGCTTTCTTT
CASRADRFENTEAFF
>.|TRBJ1-1|TRBV27|.
TGTGCCAGCAGTTTATCGCCAGGGTACCCCACTGAAGCTTTCTTT
CASSLSPGYPTEAFF
>TRBD2|TRBJ2-1|TRBV30|.
TGTGCCTGGAGTCGGAGCGGGGTCTACAATGAGCAGTTCTTC
CAWSRSGVYNEQFF
>TRBD1|TRBJ1-2|TRBV6-6|.
TGTGCCAGCAGTTTTTCCCGGGACAGGGGTGGCTACACCTTC
CASSFSRDRGGYTF
>.|TRBJ1-2|TRBV11-2|.
TGTGCCAGCAGCCCGACAGCCTACTATGGCTACACCTTC
CASSPTAYYGYTF
>.|TRBJ2-7|TRBV10-3|.
TGTGCCATCAGGCCCGGGAGCAGGTACGAGCAGTACTTC
CAIRPGSRYEQYF
>.|TRBJ2-5|TRBV7-3|.
TGTGCCAGCAGCTTAGGTGCAGGCCAGACCCAGTACTTC
CASSLGAGQTQYF
>.|TRBJ1-1|TRBV28|.
TGTGCCAGCAGTACCGGGACATGGGGACCTGAAGCTTTCTTT
CASSTGTWGPEAFF
>.|TRBJ2-1|TRBV7-3|.
TGTGCCAGCAGCTTAGAACGAACTTTCTCCTCCTACAATGAGCAGTTCTTC
CASSLERTFSSYNEQFF
>.|TRBJ2-7|TRBV10-1|.
TGCGCCAGCAGTGAGTCGACGGGGATCCACTACGAGCAGTACTTC
CASSESTGIHYEQYF
>.|TRBJ2-2|TRBV6-5|.
TGTGCCAGCAGCAGGGGATATGGCACCGGGGAGCTGTTTTTT
CASSRGYGTGELFF
>TRBD1|TRBJ2-7|TRBV6-5|.
TGTGCCAGCAGTTATGGGGACAGGGGCTCCTACGAGCAGTACTTC
CASSYGDRGSYEQYF
>TRBD2|TRBJ2-1|TRBV19|.
TGTGCCAGTATAAGTACTAGCGGGACTTACAATGAGCAGTTCTTC
CASISTSGTYNEQFF
>.|TRBJ2-7|TRBV5-5|.
TGTGCCAGCACCCCGGAGGATCTCGCCTACGAGCAGTACTTC
CASTPEDLAYEQYF
>TRBD1|TRBJ1-2|TRBV7-3|.
TGTGCCAGCAGCTTAGGTTACGCCGGACAGGGAGTAGACTATGGCTACACCTTC
CASSLGYAGQGVDYGYTF
>.|TRBJ1-1|TRBV2|few
TGTGCCAGCAGGGGGGCCCCGGACACTGAAGCTTTCTTT
CASRGAPDTEAFF
>TRBD1|TRBJ2-2|TRBV5-1|.
TGCGCCAGCAGTTCCGGGACAGGGGGCTTACGGGAGCTGTTTTTT
CASSSGTGGLRELFF
>TRBD1|TRBJ1-1|TRBV19|.
TGTGCCAGTAGTATAGGAGGTCGGCGGGACAGGGGGAGTGAAGCTTTCTTT
CASSIGGRRDRGSEAFF
>.|TRBJ2-3|TRBV30|.
TGTGCCTGGAGTGCGGCAGATACGCAGTATTTT
CAWSAADTQYF
>.|TRBJ1-5|TRBV18|.
TGTGCCAGCTCACCCACCCTGGCGGGGGGCAATCAGCCCCAGCATTTT
CASSPTLAGGNQPQHF
>.|TRBJ2-3|TRBV6-2/TRBV6-3|once
TGTGCCAGCAGTCGTGGACTCGCCATAAGCACAGATACGCAGTATTTT
CASSRGLAISTDTQYF
>TRBD2|TRBJ2-7|TRBV7-2|.
TGTGCCAGCAGCACTAACGAGCGGGAGGTGAGCGACGAGCAGTACTTC
CASSTNEREVSDEQYF
>.|TRBJ2-7|TRBV15|.
TGTGCCACCAGCAGTGGGGTGGACAGTCCCTACGAGCAGTACTTC
CATSSGVDSPYEQYF
>TRBD1|TRBJ2-4|TRBV28|.
TGTGCCAGCAGTCCTCGACAGGGTCTAGGCAAAAACATTCAGTACTTC
CASSPRQGLGKNIQYF
>.|TRBJ2-3|TRBV11-3|.
TGTGCCAGCAGCTTATCCCTAGATACGCAGTATTTT
CASSLSLDTQYF
>TRBD1|TRBJ1-2|TRBV29-1|.
TGCAGCGTTACCGTCAGGGGGTTAGGGTATGGCTACACCTTC
CSVTVRGLGYGYTF
>.|TRBJ1-6|TRBV15|.
TGTGCCACCAGCGGGAGGGAATTCTATAATTCACCCCTCCACTTT
CATSGREFYNSPLHF
>.|TRBJ1-2|TRBV5-4|.
TGTGCCAGCAGCCGCCTCGGGAGCACTAACTATGGCTACACCTTC
CASSRLGSTNYGYTF
>TRBD1|TRBJ1-3|TRBV4-1|.
TGCGCCAGCACCACCGGGACAGGGGCGTCTGGAAACACCATATATTTT
CASTTGTGASGNTIYF
>.|TRBJ1-1|TRBV28|.
TGTGCCAGCAGTTTATCCTTAACTGAAGCTTTCTTT
CASSLSLTEAFF
>TRBD1|TRBJ1-1|TRBV2|.
TGTGCCAGCACCAGGGACAGATACACTGAAGCTTTCTTT
CASTRDRYTEAFF
>TRBD2|TRBJ2-1|TRBV2|.
TGTGCCAGCAGTCCGACCGGGGGGGAGCAGTTCTTC
CASSPTGGEQFF